This TCR beta chain comes out of a study of technical replicates of blood from several donors. The CDR3 is 14 amino acids. Looked up from germline, CDR1 is ENHRY and CDR2 is SYGVKD. Trimming stripped 10 bases from V and 6 bases from J, with 21 bases between. Clones were read by immunoSEQ multiplex PCR, and TCRdb kept only the in-frame ones, dropping some. Of tens of thousands of clones listed, around 96% are singletons. The chain carries TRBV10-3 and TRBJ1-2, with D perhaps matching TRBD1 (5 bases). The sequence derives from a human donor in good health. Some clones in this sample may be carry-over from other donors' samples. Sequenced: PBMCs. The CDR3 DNA is TGTGCCACCACGCAATCGACAGATTATAATGGCTACACCTTC. Protein product: CATTQSTDYNGYTF.